The sequence of this TCR beta chain was determined in a study of STAT5B mutations in CD4+ large granular lymphocyte leukemia. Study-level results: TRBV06-family usage was enriched in top patient clones (8/27) versus controls (2/35).

Control samples were healthy donors' buffy coats. This clone has only one observation. Antigen unknown. This table comes from immunoSEQ multiplex PCR, and its TCRdb copy is limited to in-frame clones, with some not included. The table includes some 30,000 clones, around four fifths detected once. Germline-derived CDR1 and CDR2 are ENHRY and SYGVKD. This CDR3 has 13 residues. After removal of 8 bases from V and 3 bases from J, the junction contained 2 bases not matched to a gene. The chain couples TRBV10-3 to TRBJ2-3; TRBD1 matches at 10 bases. The sequence came from a human donor in good health. The sequencing input was CD4+ T cells from blood buffy coats. In nucleotides, the CDR3 is TGTGCCATCGGGACAGGGGTGACAGATACGCAGTATTTT. Protein: CAIGTGVTDTQYF.